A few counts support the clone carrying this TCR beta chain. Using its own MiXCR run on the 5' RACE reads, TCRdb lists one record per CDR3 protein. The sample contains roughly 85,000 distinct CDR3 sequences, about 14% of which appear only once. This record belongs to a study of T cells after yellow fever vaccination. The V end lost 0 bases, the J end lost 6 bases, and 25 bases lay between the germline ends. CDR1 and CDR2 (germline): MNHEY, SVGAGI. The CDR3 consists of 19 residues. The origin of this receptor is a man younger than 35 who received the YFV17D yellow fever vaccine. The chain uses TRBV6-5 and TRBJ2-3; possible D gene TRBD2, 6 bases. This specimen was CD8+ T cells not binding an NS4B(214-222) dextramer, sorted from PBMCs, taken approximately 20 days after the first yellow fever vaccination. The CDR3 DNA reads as TGTGCCAGCAGTTACTCGAGGGTGAGGTTCGGGGGTAGTTCGGATACGCAGTATTTT. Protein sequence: CASSYSRVRFGGSSDTQYF.